A single sample gave rise to the 25 T cell receptor beta chains below, sequenced in a study of blood T cell repertoires in COVID-19. Measured with immunoSEQ multiplex PCR; TCRdb has only the in-frame clones, and not every one. The profile shows 95,000 to 100,000 clones, roughly 92% of them singletons. The specimen sequenced was peripheral blood. These TCRs come from a man aged 45-65 years with active COVID-19.

This CDR3 reads CASRRTGLAGVGLTGELFF. CDR3 coding DNA: TGTGCCAGCAGACGAACGGGACTAGCGGGAGTGGGTCTTACCGGGGAGCTGTTTTTT. This sequence joins TRBV2 and TRBJ2-2; 14 nucleotides match TRBD2. After removal of 6 bases from V and 5 bases from J, the junction contained 14 bases not matched to a gene. The CDR3 runs to 19 residues. Germline V gene sequence: CDR1 SNHLY, CDR2 FYNNEI. The whole variable domain, filled in from reference TRBV2 and TRBJ2-2, reads EPEVTQTPSHQVTQMGQEVILRCVPISNHLYFYWYRQILGQKVEFLVSFYNNEISEKSEIFDDQFSVERPDGSNFTLKIRSTKLEDSAMYFCASRRTGLAGVGLTGELFFGEGSRLTVL.

The chain couples TRBV3-1 (or the pseudogene TRBV3-2) to TRBJ2-1, with 8 positions matching TRBD2. This CDR3 has 14 residues. The germline V gene has CDR1 LGHDT and CDR2 YNNKEL (reference sequence). V shed 8 bases and J 5 bases; nucleotides not matched to a gene: 8. DNA for the CDR3: TGTGCCAGCGCCCGGGAGGGCCGCAACAATGAGCAGTTCTTC. It encodes CASAREGRNNEQFF.

The chain couples TRBV4-1 to TRBJ2-3, with D possibly called TRBD1 or TRBD2 (9 bases each). This CDR3 comprises 20 residues. Trimming removed 1 base from V and 3 bases from J, with 26 bases in between. The germline V gene encodes CDR1 MGHRA and CDR2 YSYEKL. The CDR3 loop reads CASSQVQTGGFSGRTDTQYF. CDR3 in DNA: TGCGCCAGCAGCCAAGTCCAGACAGGGGGGTTTAGCGGGAGAACAGATACGCAGTATTTT.

J is TRBJ1-1 and V is TRBV5-1; unclear D gene. V gave up 4 bases and J gave up 2 bases, with 9 bases separating them. CDR3 length: 13 amino acids. Germline V gene lookup returns CDR1 SGHRS and CDR2 YFSETQ. In DNA form, the CDR3 reads TGCGCCAGCAGCGCGCGGAGAAACACTGAAGCTTTCTTT. This sequence encodes CASSARRNTEAFF.

The chain recombines TRBV19 with TRBJ2-3, with 12 bases matching TRBD2. Germline V gene data show CDR1 as LNHDA and CDR2 as SQIVND (reference sequence). Germline trimming cut 3 bases from V and 6 bases from J; bases unmatched to any gene: 1. CDR3 size: 14 residues. In DNA form, the CDR3 reads TGTGCCAGTAGTATTCTAGCGGGAGGGGATACGCAGTATTTT. This sequence encodes CASSILAGGDTQYF.

The chain has TRBV12-3 or TRBV12-4 and TRBJ2-2, with D possibly TRBD2 on 5 matching bases. V lost 6 bases and J lost 7, with 12 bases in between. The CDR3 extends over 13 amino acids. CDR3 sequence (DNA): TGTGCCAGCAGCATGCTAGCCGTCGGGGAGCTGTTTTTT. The encoded protein is CASSMLAVGELFF.

CDR3 region: CASSQDRTSGMWDTQYF. The CDR3 DNA reads as TGTGCCAGCAGCCAAGATCGTACTAGCGGGATGTGGGATACGCAGTATTTT. The gene calls are TRBV3-1 (or the pseudogene TRBV3-2) and TRBJ2-3; TRBD2 agrees at 10 bases. Germline V gene lookup returns CDR1 LGHDT and CDR2 YNNKEL (reference sequence). This CDR3 region has 17 residues. V trimming: 0 bases; J trimming: 6 bases; junction bases outside the gene matches: 9.

This clone is a singleton in its sample. CDR3 DNA sequence: TGTGCCAGCAGTTACAGCGGGAGGGCTAGTAATGAGCAGTTCTTC. Translated: CASSYSGRASNEQFF. The chain has TRBV6-5 and TRBJ2-1, with 10 bases identical to TRBD2. The V gene end was trimmed by 2 bases and the J gene end by 7 bases; junction bases not matched to a gene: 5. The CDR3 totals 15 residues. The V gene's germline CDR1 is MNHEY and CDR2 SVGAGI.

This rearrangement joins TRBV5-1 to TRBJ1-3, with TRBD1 matching 12 bases. J was trimmed by 4 bases and V by 0 bases; bases with no gene match: 11. The length of the CDR3 is 19 residues. Germline-derived CDR1 and CDR2 are SGHRS and YFSETQ. The CDR3 spells CASSLEPGQGASDGNTIYF. The CDR3 DNA sequence: TGCGCCAGCAGCTTGGAGCCGGGACAGGGGGCGTCGGACGGAAACACCATATATTTT. The entire variable domain, with the rest obtained from reference TRBV5-1 and TRBJ1-3, is as follows: KAGVTQTPRYLIKTRGQQVTLSCSPISGHRSVSWYQQTPGQGLQFLFEYFSETQRNKGNFPGRFSGRQFSNSRSEMNVSTLELGDSALYLCASSLEPGQGASDGNTIYFGEGSWLTVV.

The chain uses TRBV3-1 (or the pseudogene TRBV3-2) and TRBJ2-1; TRBD1 might be the D (6 bases). The CDR3 sequence is 18 residues long. V was shortened by 0 bases and J by 2 bases, with 17 bases between the two germline ends. Germline CDR1 and CDR2: LGHDT and YNNKEL (reference sequence). CDR3 in amino acids: CASSQDWDRPGAYNEQFF. The CDR3 nucleotides are TGTGCCAGCAGCCAAGATTGGGATCGACCAGGGGCCTACAATGAGCAGTTCTTC.

CDR3 loop: CASSLARGSSYEQYF. In DNA form, the CDR3 reads TGCGCCAGCAGCTTGGCTCGTGGGAGCTCCTACGAGCAGTACTTC. The V and J genes are TRBV5-1 and TRBJ2-7; a possible D gene is TRBD2 (5 bases). From germline, CDR1 is SGHRS and CDR2 YFSETQ. The CDR3 runs 15 residues. Trimming took off 0 bases at V and 0 bases at J, with 10 bases between the two ends.

V gene TRBV7-9 combines with J gene TRBJ2-3; the D gene is possibly TRBD2 (5 bases). Germline V gene lookup returns CDR1 SEHNR and CDR2 FQNEAQ (reference sequence). The CDR3 runs to 14 residues. V dropped 8 bases and J dropped 0 bases, with 12 bases sitting between them. CDR3 in amino acids: CASQAVPSTDTQYF. The CDR3, as DNA: TGTGCCAGCCAAGCGGTTCCTAGCACAGATACGCAGTATTTT.

The chain recombines TRBV5-1 with TRBJ2-7; D is unclear. Germline CDR1 and CDR2: SGHRS and YFSETQ. The CDR3 length is 13 residues. Trimming removed 5 bases at V and 2 bases at J, with 11 bases between. The CDR3 reads CASRGGDAYEQYF. The CDR3 region has the DNA TGCGCCAGCAGAGGCGGCGACGCCTACGAGCAGTACTTC.

The gene calls are TRBV28 and TRBJ2-3; TRBD2 aligns across 10 bases. The germline CDR1 and CDR2 sequences are MDHEN and SYDVKM. CDR3 size: 17 residues. The junction had 6 bases not matched to a gene; V was cut back by 3 bases and J by 0 bases. CDR3 sequence (DNA): TGTGCCAGCAGTTTGACTAGCGGGCGAATTAGCACAGATACGCAGTATTTT. Amino acids: CASSLTSGRISTDTQYF. The full variable domain, with the rest looked up from reference TRBV28 and TRBJ2-3, is DVKVTQSSRYLVKRTGEKVFLECVQDMDHENMFWYRQDPGLGLRLIYFSYDVKMKEKGDIPEGYSVSREKKERFSLILESASTNQTSMYLCASSLTSGRISTDTQYFGPGTRLTVL.

DNA for the CDR3: TGTGCCAGCAGTTTAGCGGGGAATGGGGCCAACGTCCTGACTTTC. The encoded protein is CASSLAGNGANVLTF. The V call is TRBV28, the J call TRBJ2-6, with D possibly matching TRBD2 (6 bases). Germline loops: CDR1 MDHEN, CDR2 SYDVKM. The length of the CDR3 is 15 residues. The V and J ends lost 2 bases and 3 bases respectively, with 8 bases between them.

This chain connects TRBV11-2 to TRBJ1-2, with unresolved D. This CDR3 contains 14 residues. The V gene's germline CDR1 is SGHAT and CDR2 FQNNGV. V lost 5 bases to trimming and J lost 0 bases, with 10 bases between them. The CDR3 here is CASSPTRANYGYTF. CDR3 DNA: TGTGCCAGCAGCCCTACTCGCGCTAACTATGGCTACACCTTC. Using reference TRBV11-2 and TRBJ1-2 for the parts outside the CDR3, the full variable domain is EAGVAQSPRYKIIEKRQSVAFWCNPISGHATLYWYQQILGQGPKLLIQFQNNGVVDDSQLPKDRFSAERLKGVDSTLKIQPAKLEDSAVYLCASSPTRANYGYTFGSGTRLTVV.

The J gene is TRBJ1-2, the V gene TRBV19, with D possibly being TRBD1 (6 bases). Germline V gene sequence: CDR1 LNHDA, CDR2 SQIVND (reference sequence). The CDR3 has 14 residues. V lost 5 bases and J lost 3, with 13 bases in between. This chain's CDR3 is CASSPQGKDYGYTF. The CDR3 coding sequence is TGTGCCAGTAGTCCCCAGGGGAAGGACTATGGCTACACCTTC.

This chain connects TRBV27 to TRBJ1-1; D not resolved. There are 14 residues in the CDR3. V lost 2 bases, J lost 1 base, and 8 bases lay in between. Looked up from germline, CDR1 is MNHEY and CDR2 is SMNVEV (reference sequence). CDR3 protein: CASSLRVSNTEAFF. CDR3 bases: TGTGCCAGCAGTTTAAGAGTATCGAACACTGAAGCTTTCTTT.

The V and J genes are TRBV11-3 and TRBJ1-1, with no clear D. From germline, CDR1 is SGHNT and CDR2 YENEEA. V was pared by 2 bases and J by 1 base, with 8 bases between. CDR3 size: 14 residues. CDR3 sequence (DNA): TGTGCCAGCAGCTTACGGGGTGGGAACACTGAAGCTTTCTTT. It codes for CASSLRGGNTEAFF.

The chain carries TRBV14 and TRBJ2-3; 7 bases map to TRBD1. The CDR3 spans 15 residues. J lost 6 bases, V lost 4 bases, and 10 bases had no gene match. Germline assignment: CDR1 SGHDN and CDR2 FVKESK. In DNA, the CDR3 is TGTGCCAGCAGCCCCTACAGGGGTGAGAGGGATACGCAGTATTTT. Protein sequence: CASSPYRGERDTQYF. Together with reference TRBV14 and TRBJ2-3, the CDR3 gives the full variable domain: EAGVTQFPSHSVIEKGQTVTLRCDPISGHDNLYWYRRVMGKEIKFLLHFVKESKQDESGMPNNRFLAERTGGTYSTLKVQPAELEDSGVYFCASSPYRGERDTQYFGPGTRLTVL.

The V and J genes are TRBV30 and TRBJ2-4; D gene uncertain. Germline values: CDR1 GTSNPN, CDR2 SVGIG (reference sequence). Trimming removed 0 bases from V and 0 bases from J, with 6 bases in between. The CDR3 is 14 amino acids. CDR3 sequence (DNA): TGTGCCTGGAGTGTACAATTAGCCAAAAACATTCAGTACTTC. Translated, it gives CAWSVQLAKNIQYF.

The rearrangement joins TRBV7-8 to TRBJ2-5, with D tentatively TRBD1 (6 bases). Germline-derived CDR1 and CDR2 are SGHVS and FQNEAQ. V was trimmed by 5 bases and J by 1 base, leaving 11 bases between them. The length of the CDR3 is 14 residues. Written as DNA, the CDR3 is TGTGCCAGCAGCCAAGCGGACAGCCAAGAGACCCAGTACTTC. As protein: CASSQADSQETQYF.

This clone appeared once. The chain couples TRBV2 to TRBJ2-1, with D perhaps TRBD1 (6 bases). V shed 5 bases and J shed 0 bases, with 8 bases lying between them. Per the germline V gene, CDR1 is SNHLY and CDR2 is FYNNEI. CDR3 length: 14 amino acids. Here the CDR3 DNA reads TGTGCCAGCAGTTTACAGGGCTCCTACAATGAGCAGTTCTTC. Its protein product is CASSLQGSYNEQFF.

The chain carries TRBV19 and TRBJ1-2; D may be TRBD1 (5 bases). The V gene's germline CDR1 is LNHDA and CDR2 SQIVND (reference sequence). The CDR3 is made up of 14 amino acids. V dropped 6 bases and J dropped 6 bases, with 17 bases sitting between them. As DNA, the CDR3 is TGTGCCAGTAGGTTCCAGGGTGGCGCGGATGGCTACACCTTC. Protein sequence: CASRFQGGADGYTF.

The V gene is TRBV6-6, the J gene TRBJ2-1; tentative D call: TRBD1 (6 bases). Germline values: CDR1 MNHNY, CDR2 SVGAGI (reference sequence). The CDR3 sequence is 15 residues long. V lost 7 bases and J lost 4, with 17 bases in between. In DNA form, the CDR3 reads TGTGCCAGCACCTCCCCGGGGCAGGGGTACAATGAGCAGTTCTTC. Protein product: CASTSPGQGYNEQFF.